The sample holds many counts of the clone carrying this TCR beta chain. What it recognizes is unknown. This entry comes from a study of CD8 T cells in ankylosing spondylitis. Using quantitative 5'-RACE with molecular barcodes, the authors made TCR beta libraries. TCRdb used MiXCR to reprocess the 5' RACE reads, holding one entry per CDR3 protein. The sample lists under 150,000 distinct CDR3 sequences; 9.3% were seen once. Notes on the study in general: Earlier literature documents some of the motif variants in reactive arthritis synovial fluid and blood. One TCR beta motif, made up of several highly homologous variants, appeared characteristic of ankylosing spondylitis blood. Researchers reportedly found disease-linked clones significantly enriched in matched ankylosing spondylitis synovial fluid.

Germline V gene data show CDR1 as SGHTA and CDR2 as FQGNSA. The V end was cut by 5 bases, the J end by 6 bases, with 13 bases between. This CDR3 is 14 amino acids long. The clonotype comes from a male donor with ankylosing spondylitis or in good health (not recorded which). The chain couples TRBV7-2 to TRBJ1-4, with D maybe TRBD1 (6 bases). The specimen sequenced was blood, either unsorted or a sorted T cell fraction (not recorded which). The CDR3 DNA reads TGTGCCAGCAGCCAGACCCGGACAGATGAAAAACTGTTTTTT. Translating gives CASSQTRTDEKLFF.